This T cell receptor (beta chain) was recorded in a study of control samples from healthy donors and cancer patients. The germline CDR1 and CDR2 sequences are MNHEY and SVGAGI. Germline trimming cut 3 bases from V and 6 bases from J; bases unmatched to any gene: 8. There are 16 residues in the CDR3. This table comes from immunoSEQ multiplex PCR, and its TCRdb copy is limited to in-frame clones, with some not included. This table has roughly 70,000 clones, approximately 80% appearing once. V usage is TRBV6-5 and J usage is TRBJ2-2; 9 bases fit TRBD1. The sequencing sample was made of blood. This sequence originates from a man aged 45-65 years in good health. CDR3 loop: CASSYSGTGNPGELFF. DNA of the CDR3: TGTGCCAGCAGTTATTCCGGGACAGGGAATCCCGGGGAGCTGTTTTTT.